The sequence of this TCR beta chain was determined in a study of CD8 T cells in ankylosing spondylitis. Findings and caveats of the study: It was reported that disease-linked clones were significantly enriched in matched ankylosing spondylitis synovial fluid.

Libraries of TCR beta came from quantitative 5'-RACE with molecular barcodes. TCRdb re-analysed the 5' RACE reads in MiXCR, keeping a single row per CDR3 protein. The profile shows 150,000 to 200,000 distinct CDR3 sequences, roughly a third of them singletons. Note on this clonotype: The target antigen is unknown.

Sequencing was done on a sample of synovial fluid, either unsorted or a sorted T cell fraction (not recorded which). The TCR comes from a male donor with ankylosing spondylitis.

The CDR3 region has the DNA TGTGCCAGCAGTACAGGGGGCCTCTATAATTCACCCCTCCACTTT. Its translation is CASSTGGLYNSPLHF. J is TRBJ1-6 and V is TRBV25-1; 9 bases are a match to TRBD1. The CDR3 runs 15 residues. V trimming: 5 bases; J trimming: 3 bases; junction bases outside the gene matches: 2. From germline, CDR1 is MGHDK and CDR2 SYGVNS. Full variable domain (outside the CDR3, taken from reference TRBV25-1 and TRBJ1-6): EADIYQTPRYLVIGTGKKITLECSQTMGHDKMYWYQQDPGMELHLIHYSYGVNSTEKGDLSSESTVSRIRTEHFPLTLESARPSHTSQYLCASSTGGLYNSPLHFGNGTRLTVT.